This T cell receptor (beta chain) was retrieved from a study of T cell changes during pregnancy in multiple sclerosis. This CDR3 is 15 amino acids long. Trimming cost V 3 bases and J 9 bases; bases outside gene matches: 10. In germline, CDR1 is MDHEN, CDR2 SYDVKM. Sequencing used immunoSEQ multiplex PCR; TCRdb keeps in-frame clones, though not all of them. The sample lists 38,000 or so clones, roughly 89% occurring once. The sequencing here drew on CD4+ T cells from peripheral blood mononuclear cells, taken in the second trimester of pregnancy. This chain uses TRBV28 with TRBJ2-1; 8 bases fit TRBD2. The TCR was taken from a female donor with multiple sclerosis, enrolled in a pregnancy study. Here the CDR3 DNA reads TGTGCCAGCAGTTTGGATCGGGAGGGTTTCGCTGAGCAGTTCTTC. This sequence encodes CASSLDREGFAEQFF.